This section outlines one TCR beta chain sequence together with its context. While infection was still active, Seattle patients were enrolled and then followed longitudinally. The data belong to a study of blood T cell repertoires in COVID-19. Across the study: The origin of the acute and convalescent COVID-19 samples was the United States, Italy and Spain. Nucleic acid was either cDNA or gDNA, and it came from T cells, B-cell-depleted T cells, or PBMCs.

Authors' analysis steps: Reference gene primer amplification yielded estimated nucleated cell counts. Sequencing used immunoSEQ multiplex PCR; TCRdb keeps in-frame clones, though not all of them. The V and J calls and clone size come from that table; D and trimming were worked out from the DNA. The sample has about 390,000 clones, 87% seen once. CDR1 and CDR2 from the germline V gene are SGHRS and YFSETQ. The CDR3 extends over 16 amino acids. V lost 4 bases and J lost 7; bases outside the gene matches: 11. Sequencing input: peripheral blood. The chain has TRBV5-1 and TRBJ1-1, with TRBD1 matching 12 bases. The sequence derives from a woman aged 60-75 years with COVID-19, enrolled during active disease. In nucleotides, the CDR3 is TGCGCCAGCAGCCCGGGGACAGGGGGCGTCGGTAGTGAAGCTTTCTTT. This gives the protein CASSPGTGGVGSEAFF.